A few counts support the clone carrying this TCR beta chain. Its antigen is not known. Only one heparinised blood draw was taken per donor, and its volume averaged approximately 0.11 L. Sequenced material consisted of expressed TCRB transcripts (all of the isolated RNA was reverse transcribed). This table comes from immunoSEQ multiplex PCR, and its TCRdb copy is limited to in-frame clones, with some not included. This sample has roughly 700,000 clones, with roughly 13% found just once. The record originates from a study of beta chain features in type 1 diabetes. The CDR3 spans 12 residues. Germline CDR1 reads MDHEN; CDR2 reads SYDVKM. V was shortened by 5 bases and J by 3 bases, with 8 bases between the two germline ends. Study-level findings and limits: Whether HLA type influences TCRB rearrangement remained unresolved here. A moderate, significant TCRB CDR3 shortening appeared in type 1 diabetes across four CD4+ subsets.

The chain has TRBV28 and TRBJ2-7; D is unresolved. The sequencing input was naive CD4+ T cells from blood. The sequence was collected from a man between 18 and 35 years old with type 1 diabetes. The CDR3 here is CASSQYSYEQYF. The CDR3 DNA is TGTGCCAGCAGTCAATACAGCTACGAGCAGTACTTC.